This section outlines one T cell receptor beta chain sequence together with its context. The record originates from a study of T cell changes during pregnancy in multiple sclerosis. Sequencing was performed with immunoSEQ multiplex PCR; in TCRdb, only in-frame clones are kept and a portion is missing. The table records approximately 20,000 clones, approximately 89% of them present only once. The source was CD4+ T cells from peripheral blood mononuclear cells, collected in the third trimester of pregnancy. This receptor was taken from a female donor with multiple sclerosis, enrolled in a pregnancy study.

CDR3 region: CASSLQGINTEAFF. For the CDR3, the DNA is TGTGCCAGCAGTCTCCAGGGGATCAACACTGAAGCTTTCTTT. J is TRBJ1-1 and V is TRBV2, with D possibly being TRBD1 (6 bases). With 5 bases removed from V and 2 bases from J, the gap between germline ends came to 12 bases. Germline lookup yields CDR1 SNHLY and CDR2 FYNNEI. The CDR3 loop spans 14 amino acids.